A selection of T cell receptor beta chains follows, all from one sample in a study of cytomegalovirus exposure and HLA in healthy donors. TCRdb's table, derived via immunoSEQ multiplex PCR, lists solely in-frame clones and lacks some. This sample yields 80,000 to 100,000 clones, of which about 80% are seen a single time; approximately 4% belongs to the top ten. Sequencing was done on a sample of PBMCs. These receptor sequences come from a female donor in good health and CMV-seropositive. Both conserved end residues are part of each CDR3. D genes are given only for firm matches.

>TRBV19|-|TRBJ1-2
CASSAGLFGYTF
>TRBV4-1|-|TRBJ1-2
CASSQAGQTPYGYTF
>TRBV4-1|-|TRBJ1-2
CASSQELWDTNTYGYTF
>TRBV7-9|TRBD1|TRBJ2-7
CASSLPTGTGGPYEQYF
>TRBV28|-|TRBJ1-5
CASSLGGQPQHF
>TRBV5-1|-|TRBJ1-1
CASSLDGAQRNTEAFF
>TRBV5-1|TRBD1|TRBJ1-5
CASSTRTGERTINQPQHF
>TRBV5-1|TRBD1|TRBJ2-7
CASSQSGTGSTYEQYF
>TRBV7-9|-|TRBJ2-1
CASSSTSSNEQFF
>TRBV27|TRBD1|TRBJ1-1
CASSPYWTGGLHTEAFF
>TRBV11-2|-|TRBJ1-4
CASSRPRGVANEKLFF
>TRBV2|-|TRBJ2-6
CASSEIRSGANVLTF
>TRBV11-2|-|TRBJ1-1
CASSPVQGIGEAFF
>TRBV5-5|-|TRBJ1-5
CASSLRWERDQPQHF
>TRBV7-9|TRBD1|TRBJ1-5
CASSLGTGAGHQPQHF
>TRBV28|-|TRBJ1-3
CASSLFSGESNTIYF
>TRBV7-2|-|TRBJ2-1
CASSPDILNNEQFF
>TRBV9|TRBD1|TRBJ1-1
CASNKRGQGPNTEAFF
>TRBV5-5|TRBD1|TRBJ1-4
CASSQTGSTNEKLFF
>TRBV6-5|-|TRBJ2-4
CASSFGTPQNIQYF
>TRBV13|TRBD1|TRBJ1-2
CASSLGQGGENYGYTF
>TRBV15|-|TRBJ1-1
CATSSGGWDKAKAFF
>TRBV7-2|TRBD2|TRBJ2-1
CASNLVPTSANEQFF
>TRBV28|-|TRBJ2-7
CASSLFLGYTGSSYEQYF
>TRBV5-1|TRBD1|TRBJ2-7
CASSPQTGATYEQYF
>TRBV5-1|-|TRBJ1-1
CASSGASLNTEAFF
>TRBV7-9|-|TRBJ2-7
CASSLRGEQYF
>TRBV23-1|-|TRBJ1-2
CASSLAYGYTF
>TRBV7-2|-|TRBJ1-2
CASSLRGNYGYTF
>TRBV7-9|-|TRBJ2-5
CASSLRGAVRAGTQYF
>TRBV2|-|TRBJ1-2
CASRAPGISNYGYTF
>TRBV5-4|TRBD1|TRBJ2-7
CASSFTGGRSYEQYF
>TRBV7-3|-|TRBJ2-3
CASSFFRADTQYF
>TRBV27|-|TRBJ2-7
CASSQYGAGTSGPYEQYF
>TRBV4-2|-|TRBJ1-5
CASSQAGTLQPQHF
>TRBV5-4|TRBD2|TRBJ2-5
CASSLGTSQETQYF
>TRBV28|-|TRBJ1-1
CASSLSGAREGTEAFF
>TRBV6-1|TRBD1|TRBJ2-1
CASLGQGVGGREQFF